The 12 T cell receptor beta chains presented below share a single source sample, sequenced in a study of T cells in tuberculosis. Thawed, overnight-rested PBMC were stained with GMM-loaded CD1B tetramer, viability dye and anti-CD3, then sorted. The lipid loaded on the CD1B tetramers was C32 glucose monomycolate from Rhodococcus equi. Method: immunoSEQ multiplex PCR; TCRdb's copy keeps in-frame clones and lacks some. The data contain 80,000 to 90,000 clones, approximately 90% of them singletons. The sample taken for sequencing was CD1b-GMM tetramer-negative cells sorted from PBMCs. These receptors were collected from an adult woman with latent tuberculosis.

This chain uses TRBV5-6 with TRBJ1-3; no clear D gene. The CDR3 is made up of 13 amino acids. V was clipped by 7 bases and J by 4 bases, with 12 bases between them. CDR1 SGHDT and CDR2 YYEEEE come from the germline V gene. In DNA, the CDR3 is TGTGCCAGCTCCCCGATCGGGGGAAACACCATATATTTT. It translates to CASSPIGGNTIYF.

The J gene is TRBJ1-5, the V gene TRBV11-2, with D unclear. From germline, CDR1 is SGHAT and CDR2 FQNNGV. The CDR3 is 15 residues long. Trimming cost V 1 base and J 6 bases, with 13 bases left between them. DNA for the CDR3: TGTGCCAGCAGCTTAGGGCAGGTCGGGAGTCAGCCCCAGCATTTT. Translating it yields CASSLGQVGSQPQHF.

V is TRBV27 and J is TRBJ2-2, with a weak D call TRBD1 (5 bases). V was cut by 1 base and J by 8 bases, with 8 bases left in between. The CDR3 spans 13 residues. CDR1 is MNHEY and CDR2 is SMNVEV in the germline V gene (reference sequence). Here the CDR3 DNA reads TGTGCCAGCAGTTTATTCCCAGGGGGGGAGCTGTTTTTT. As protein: CASSLFPGGELFF.

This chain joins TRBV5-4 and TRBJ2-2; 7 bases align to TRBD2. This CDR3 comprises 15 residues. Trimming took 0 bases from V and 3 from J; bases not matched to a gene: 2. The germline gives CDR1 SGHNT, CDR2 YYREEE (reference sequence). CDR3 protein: CASSLVAGDTGELFF. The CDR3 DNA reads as TGTGCCAGCAGCTTGGTAGCGGGCGACACCGGGGAGCTGTTTTTT.

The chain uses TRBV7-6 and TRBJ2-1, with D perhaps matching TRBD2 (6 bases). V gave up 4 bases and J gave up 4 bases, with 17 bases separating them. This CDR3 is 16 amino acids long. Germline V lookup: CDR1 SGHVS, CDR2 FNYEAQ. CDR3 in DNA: TGTGCCAGCAGCTCCCTGGGGAGGACAAGTTACAATGAGCAGTTCTTC. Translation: CASSSLGRTSYNEQFF.

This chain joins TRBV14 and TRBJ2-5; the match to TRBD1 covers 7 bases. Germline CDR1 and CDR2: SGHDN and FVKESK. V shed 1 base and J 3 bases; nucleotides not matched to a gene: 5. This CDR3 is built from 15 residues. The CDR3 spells CASSQVMTGKETQYF. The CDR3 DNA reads TGTGCCAGCAGCCAAGTCATGACAGGGAAAGAGACCCAGTACTTC.

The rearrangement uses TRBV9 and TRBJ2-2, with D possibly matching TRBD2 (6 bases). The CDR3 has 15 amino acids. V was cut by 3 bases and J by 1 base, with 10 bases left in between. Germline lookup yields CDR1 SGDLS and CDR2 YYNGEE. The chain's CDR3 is CASSDSGVNTGELFF. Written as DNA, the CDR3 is TGTGCCAGCAGCGATAGCGGAGTGAACACCGGGGAGCTGTTTTTT. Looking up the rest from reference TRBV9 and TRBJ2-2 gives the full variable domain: DSGVTQTPKHLITATGQRVTLRCSPRSGDLSVYWYQQSLDQGLQFLIQYYNGEERAKGNILERFSAQQFPDLHSELNLSSLELGDSALYFCASSDSGVNTGELFFGEGSRLTVL.

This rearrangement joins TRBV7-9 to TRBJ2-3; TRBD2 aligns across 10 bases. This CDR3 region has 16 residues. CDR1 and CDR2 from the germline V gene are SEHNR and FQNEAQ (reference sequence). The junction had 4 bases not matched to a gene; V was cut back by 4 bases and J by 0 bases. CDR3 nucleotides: TGTGCCAGCAGCTCTAGCGGGGGCCTTAGCACAGATACGCAGTATTTT. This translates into CASSSSGGLSTDTQYF.

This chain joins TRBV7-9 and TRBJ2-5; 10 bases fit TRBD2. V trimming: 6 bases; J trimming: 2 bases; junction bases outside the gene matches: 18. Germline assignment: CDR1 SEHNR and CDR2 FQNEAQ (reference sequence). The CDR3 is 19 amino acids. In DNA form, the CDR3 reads TGTGCCAGCAGAATAGCGGGGGGAAATCCGATAAGGCGTCAAGAGACCCAGTACTTC. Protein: CASRIAGGNPIRRQETQYF.

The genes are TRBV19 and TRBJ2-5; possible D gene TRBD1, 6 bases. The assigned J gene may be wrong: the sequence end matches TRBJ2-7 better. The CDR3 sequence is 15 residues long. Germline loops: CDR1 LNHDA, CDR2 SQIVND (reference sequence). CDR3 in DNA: TGTGCCAGTAGTCCAGCAGGGGTTAGCGACTACGAGCAGTACTTC. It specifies CASSPAGVSDYEQYF.

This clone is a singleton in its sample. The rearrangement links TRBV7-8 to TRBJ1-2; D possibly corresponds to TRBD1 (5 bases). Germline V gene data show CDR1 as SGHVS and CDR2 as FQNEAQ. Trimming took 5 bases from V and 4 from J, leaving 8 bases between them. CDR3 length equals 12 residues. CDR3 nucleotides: TGTGCCAGCAGCCTTGACAGCTATGGCTACACCTTC. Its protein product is CASSLDSYGYTF.

The DNA for the CDR3 is TGTGCCAGCTCACCACAGTGGGGGGGGAACTCCTACGAGCAGTACTTC. Amino acids: CASSPQWGGNSYEQYF. V gene TRBV18 combines with J gene TRBJ2-7; 7 bases align to TRBD2. V shed 1 base, J shed 0 bases, and the junction held 6 bases outside the gene matches. Per the germline V gene, CDR1 is KGHSH and CDR2 is LQKENI. The CDR3 is made up of 16 amino acids.